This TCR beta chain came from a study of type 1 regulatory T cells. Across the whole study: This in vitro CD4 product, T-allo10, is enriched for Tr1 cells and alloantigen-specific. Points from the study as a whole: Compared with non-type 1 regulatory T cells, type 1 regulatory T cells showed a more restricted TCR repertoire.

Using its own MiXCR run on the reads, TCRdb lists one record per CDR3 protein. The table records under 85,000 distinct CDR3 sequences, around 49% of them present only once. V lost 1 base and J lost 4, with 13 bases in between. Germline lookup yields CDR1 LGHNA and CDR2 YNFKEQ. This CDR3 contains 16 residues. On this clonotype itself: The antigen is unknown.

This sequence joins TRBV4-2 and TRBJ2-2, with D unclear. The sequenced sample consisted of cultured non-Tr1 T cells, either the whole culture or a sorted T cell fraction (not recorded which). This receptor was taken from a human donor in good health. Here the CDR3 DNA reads TGTGCCAGCAGCCAAGTACTGGGTAGAAGCACCGGGGAGCTGTTTTTT. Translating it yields CASSQVLGRSTGELFF.